Listed here is a single T cell receptor (beta chain). No antigen is known for it. Per-base qualities were not stored, and no clone one base away is much larger. These data originate in a study of blood T cell repertoires in COVID-19 (TCRdb year 2020). About the investigation overall: Samples from collaborators originated in the United States, Italy and Spain and spanned both the acute and convalescent phases of COVID-19. Nearly every sample came with metadata listing a de-identified subject ID, COVID-19 status, age in years and sex. The prospective study material was composed of cDNA or gDNA derived from T cells, B-cell-depleted T cells, or PBMCs. Samples were obtained from the ongoing ImmuneRACE study (first 160 participants) and from 1,254 subjects provided by 6 global collaborators. The dataset comprised deeply sampled blood TCRbeta repertoires from subjects exposed to, actively infected with, or recovered from COVID-19. The repertoires were released in a freely available public database meant as a resource for research on the immune response to SARS-CoV-2. Where available, HLA class I and class II types were obtained from metadata supplied by the sample provider rather than from assay-based typing.

TCRbeta CDR3 regions were amplified from genomic DNA by means of the immunoSEQ Assay, a bias-controlled multiplex PCR. The original methods were these. The number of nucleated cells in each sample was estimated by amplification of reference gene primers within the assay. To quantify the absolute abundance of each unique TCRbeta CDR3 rearrangement, sequence reads were collapsed and filtered. For each sample, productive Simpson clonality was calculated as the square root of Simpson's diversity index over productive rearrangements. TCRdb holds this immuneACCESS table with in-frame rearrangements only. Some clones are missing; in checked studies, unresolved V genes explain under half, and the rest has no known cause. The V and J calls and clone size come from that table; D and trimming were worked out from the DNA. The sample has hundreds of thousands of clones on record, over 75% of them singletons. Together, the top ten hold 2% to 2.5% of the sample.

The CDR3 numbers 17 residues from cysteine through phenylalanine. The only DNA kept is the CDR3, 51 bases in frame from the first base. The germline V gene yields MDHEN for CDR1 and SYDVKM for CDR2. Trimming at the junction amounts to 3 bases on V and 0 bases on J, and the germline ends lie 15 bases apart. One collaborating source in Seattle enrolled patients during active infection and followed them longitudinally through the course of disease. Whole blood was collected in K2EDTA tubes by collaborating institutions according to the institutions' own protocols. For TCRbeta analysis, collaborators shipped samples as frozen whole blood, isolated PBMCs, or DNA extracted from either of those sample types. General findings and caveats noted by the study authors: How much clinical and demographic metadata was included differed by source and by participant, and the metadata was provided uncurated.

Recombination connected TRBV28 to TRBJ1-5, with the identity of the D gene unclear. Sequenced: peripheral blood. This TCR came from a woman in her sixties with COVID-19, enrolled during active disease. The DNA sequence is given as TGTGCCAGCAGTTTGTGGCGGGCAGACCATAGCAATCAGCCCCAGCATTTT. This is translated as CASSLWRADHSNQPQHF. The CDR3, completed at both ends by the reference TRBV28 and TRBJ1-5 genes, gives the full variable domain DVKVTQSSRYLVKRTGEKVFLECVQDMDHENMFWYRQDPGLGLRLIYFSYDVKMKEKGDIPEGYSVSREKKERFSLILESASTNQTSMYLCASSLWRADHSNQPQHFGDGTRLSIL.